This is a list of T cell receptor beta chains from one sample in a study of T-cell memory formation after mild COVID-19. Each CDR3 protein is one row after TCRdb ran MiXCR on the 5' RACE reads. The sample includes about half a million distinct CDR3 sequences, 15% to 20% seen only once; the top ten take 9% to 15%. The source material was PBMCs or a T cell subset sorted from them (not recorded which). Receptors were obtained from an adult woman who had mild COVID-19 (a few samples of this study predate the infection). Cell type and time point are not known. CDR3s include the opening cysteine and the closing phenylalanine or tryptophan. A D gene is named only where the DNA matches it firmly. The size field is filled for only some rows; it gives once, few, many or a size class.

size | D | J | V | DNA | CDR3
many | NA | TRBJ2-1 | TRBV20-1 | TGCAGTGCTAACGGTGCTAGCGAGGTCAATGAGCAGTTCTTC | CSANGASEVNEQFF
NA | NA | TRBJ1-1 | TRBV6-2/TRBV6-3 | TGTGCCAGCAGCCCCCGGATTTTTGTTTCGGTCGGGACTGAAGCTTTCTTT | CASSPRIFVSVGTEAFF
NA | TRBD1 | TRBJ1-1 | TRBV27 | TGTGCCAGCAGTTCAACACAGGGGTGGGATTATACTGAAGCTTTCTTT | CASSSTQGWDYTEAFF
NA | TRBD1 | TRBJ2-7 | TRBV13 | TGTGCCAGCAGGGAGAGACAGGGGCCAAGCTCCTACGAGCAGTACTTC | CASRERQGPSSYEQYF
NA | NA | TRBJ2-3 | TRBV5-1 | TGCGCCAGCAGACCCCTGGTAAGCACAGATACGCAGTATTTT | CASRPLVSTDTQYF
NA | NA | TRBJ2-7 | TRBV18 | TGTGCCAGCTCGCCTAGTCTGGAGAGCGCCTACGAGCAGTACTTC | CASSPSLESAYEQYF
few | NA | TRBJ2-7 | TRBV7-7 | TGTGCCAGCAGCTTACGCGCCAGGATCTCCTACGAGCAGTACTTC | CASSLRARISYEQYF
few | TRBD2 | TRBJ2-3 | TRBV6-2/TRBV6-3 | TGTGCCAGTGAACTAGCGCCGTTTACAGATACGCAGTATTTT | CASELAPFTDTQYF
few | NA | TRBJ1-5 | TRBV5-6 | TGTGCCAGCAGCTCCCGGGCCGACTGGCGGCCCCAGCATTTT | CASSSRADWRPQHF
NA | NA | TRBJ1-2 | TRBV19 | TGTGCCAGTAACAACTGGGACTCGGGGAACTATGGCTACACCTTC | CASNNWDSGNYGYTF
many | NA | TRBJ2-1 | TRBV7-9 | TGTGCCAGCAGCACCCGGGGCGGGACACGGTTTAGCAATGAGCAGTTCTTC | CASSTRGGTRFSNEQFF
few | NA | TRBJ1-3 | TRBV19 | TGTGCCAGTTTGGGGTTTGGCTCTGGAAACACCATATATTTT | CASLGFGSGNTIYF
few | NA | TRBJ2-7 | TRBV12-3/TRBV12-4 | TGTGCCAGCAGTTTCGTAGCGGCCTCCTACGAGCAGTACTTC | CASSFVAASYEQYF
NA | NA | TRBJ2-1 | TRBV7-9 | TGTGCCAGCAGCTTTGGCGTAGCAGAGGAGCAGTTCTTC | CASSFGVAEEQFF
NA | NA | TRBJ2-4 | TRBV12-3/TRBV12-4 | TGTGCCAGCAGTCTAGCAGGAGAAAACATTCAGTACTTC | CASSLAGENIQYF
NA | NA | TRBJ2-3 | TRBV6-5 | TGTGCCAGCAGTTTCATAAATACGCAGTATTTT | CASSFINTQYF
many | NA | TRBJ2-1 | TRBV4-2 | TGTGCCAGCAGCCAAGTTAGGGCGGACTCCTACAATGAGCAGTTCTTC | CASSQVRADSYNEQFF
few | TRBD2 | TRBJ2-7 | TRBV15 | TGTGCCACCAGCAGAGATTGGGGGGGTAACTACGAGCAGTACTTC | CATSRDWGGNYEQYF
NA | TRBD2 | TRBJ2-7 | TRBV2 | TGTGCCAGCAGTACCGGGACTAGCGGGAGATACGAGCAGTACTTC | CASSTGTSGRYEQYF
NA | NA | TRBJ2-1 | TRBV24-1 | TGTGCCACCAGTGATTTCAGCACCGGCCGCGTGGGCCCCTACAATGAGCAGTTCTTC | CATSDFSTGRVGPYNEQFF
many | TRBD2 | TRBJ2-3 | TRBV6-2/TRBV6-3 | TGTGCCAGCAGGCCCGGAGCCTCTAGCGGGAGAGGCTGGGTAACAGATACGCAGTATTTT | CASRPGASSGRGWVTDTQYF
few | TRBD2 | TRBJ2-3 | TRBV14 | TGTGCCAGCAGCCCGGGACTACCCACAGATACGCAGTATTTT | CASSPGLPTDTQYF
few | NA | TRBJ2-7 | TRBV7-9 | TGTGCCAGCAGCTTAAGTGAGGGCTACCGATCCTACGAGCAGTACTTC | CASSLSEGYRSYEQYF
NA | NA | TRBJ2-1 | TRBV6-1 | TGTGCCAGCAGTGAACCAGGGTCCGCAAACAATGAGCAGTTCTTC | CASSEPGSANNEQFF
NA | TRBD2 | TRBJ2-1 | TRBV10-3 | TGTGCCATCAACTTGGAGCCGGGGGGTCGGGATGAGCAGTTCTTC | CAINLEPGGRDEQFF
few | TRBD2 | TRBJ2-3 | TRBV7-2 | TGTGCCAGCAGCTTAGGGACTAGCGGGGGGCAAGGTACGCAGTATTTT | CASSLGTSGGQGTQYF
NA | NA | TRBJ1-6 | TRBV7-2 | TGTGCCAGCAGCTTAGCTACTACTAATTCACCCCTCCACTTT | CASSLATTNSPLHF
few | NA | TRBJ2-7 | TRBV25-1 | TGTGCCAGCAGCCCCCCCGACATTCTTTCCTACGAGCAGTACTTC | CASSPPDILSYEQYF
few | NA | TRBJ2-5 | TRBV12-3/TRBV12-4 | TGTGCCAGCAGTTTCTGGGGGGGGGCTAGGGAGACCCAGTACTTC | CASSFWGGARETQYF
NA | NA | TRBJ1-1 | TRBV5-1 | TGCGCCAGCAGCAACAGGGTGAACACTGAAGCTTTCTTT | CASSNRVNTEAFF
NA | NA | TRBJ1-2 | TRBV10-3 | TGTGCCATCAGTGAGTCAGGCGGATTTTATGATGGCTACACCTTC | CAISESGGFYDGYTF
NA | TRBD2 | TRBJ2-7 | TRBV6-6 | TGTGCCAGCAGTCCCTCGGTGGCTAGCGGGAGGGTTAGCGAGCAGTACTTC | CASSPSVASGRVSEQYF
many | NA | TRBJ2-1 | TRBV11-2 | TGTGCCAGCACGTCCAGGGGTCTTAAGGATGAGCAGTTCTTC | CASTSRGLKDEQFF
few | TRBD2 | TRBJ2-1 | TRBV4-2 | TGTGCCAGCAGCCAAGATAAACTAGCGGGAGGCCGGGGCCTCGACAATGAGCAGTTCTTC | CASSQDKLAGGRGLDNEQFF
few | TRBD2 | TRBJ2-5 | TRBV3-1 | TGTGCCAGCAGCTCGCGGGGGGCCCGGCAAGAGACCCAGTACTTC | CASSSRGARQETQYF
few | NA | TRBJ2-5 | TRBV7-2 | TGTGCCAGCAGCTCGTACGGGGAGACCCAGTACTTC | CASSSYGETQYF
few | NA | TRBJ2-7 | TRBV7-6 | TGTGCCAGCAGCTTAAGCTCAGAGAGCTACGAGCAGTACTTC | CASSLSSESYEQYF
few | NA | TRBJ2-6 | TRBV7-3 | TGTGCCAGCAGCGAGGACAGCTCTGGGGCCAACGTCCTGACTTTC | CASSEDSSGANVLTF
NA | NA | TRBJ1-1 | TRBV5-6 | TGTGCCAGCAGCTTGGCCGGGTACGGGACTGAAGCTTTCTTT | CASSLAGYGTEAFF
many | NA | TRBJ1-2 | TRBV9 | TGTGCCAGCAGCACACTGACTGGAAGTGACTATGGCTACACCTTC | CASSTLTGSDYGYTF
NA | NA | TRBJ2-4 | TRBV6-5 | TGTGCCAGCAGTTACTCGCCAGCCAAAAACATTCAGTACTTC | CASSYSPAKNIQYF
NA | NA | TRBJ2-7 | TRBV7-9 | TGTGCCAGCAGCTTATTAGGGGTGTACGAGCAGTACTTC | CASSLLGVYEQYF
once | NA | TRBJ1-5 | TRBV12-3/TRBV12-4 | TGTGCCAGCAGTTTATCACGGAGTCGGCAGCCCCAGCATTTT | CASSLSRSRQPQHF
once | NA | TRBJ2-1 | TRBV7-2 | TGTGCCAGCAGCGCCCAGTTCGAGCAGTTCTTC | CASSAQFEQFF
NA | TRBD2 | TRBJ2-3 | TRBV20-1 | TGCAGTGCTGGGGGGACTAGCGGGACAATAGATACGCAGTATTTT | CSAGGTSGTIDTQYF
NA | NA | TRBJ2-7 | TRBV5-4 | TGTGCCAGCAGACCTAAGACAGGATCCTACGAGCAGTACTTC | CASRPKTGSYEQYF
few | NA | TRBJ2-7 | TRBV10-3 | TGTGCCATCAGCGCTACTGGTGGGCCCTACGAGCAGTACTTC | CAISATGGPYEQYF
few | TRBD2 | TRBJ2-7 | TRBV4-1 | TGCGCCAGCAGCCAACTCGGCGGGGGATACTACGAGCAGTACTTC | CASSQLGGGYYEQYF
few | NA | TRBJ1-5 | TRBV3-1 | TGTGCCAGCAGCCAAGTGGGACCCCCCAATCAGCCCCAGCATTTT | CASSQVGPPNQPQHF
few | NA | TRBJ2-5 | TRBV6-5 | TGTGCCAGCAGTCCTCCGGGTTACGAGACCCAGTACTTC | CASSPPGYETQYF